The 30 T cell receptor beta chains in this list originate from one sample, sequenced in a study of PD-L1 blockade in urothelial cancer. The repertoire was sequenced with immunoSEQ multiplex PCR; TCRdb's copy has only in-frame clones and lacks some. Altogether around 100,000 clones are present, roughly 89% being singletons, with the ten largest covering 1.5% to 2%. Stated time point: pretreatment peripheral blood. The sequenced sample was PBMCs, obtained around atezolizumab (anti-PD-L1) treatment. The receptor set was obtained from a man aged 55 to 70 with urothelial cancer.

This sequence joins TRBV5-1 and TRBJ1-2, with D perhaps matching TRBD1 (5 bases). V was cut by 2 bases and J by 4 bases, with 9 bases left in between. CDR1 SGHRS and CDR2 YFSETQ come from the germline V gene. CDR3 length: 13 residues. The DNA for the CDR3 is TGCGCCAGCAGCTTTGACAGCTCCTATGGCTACACCTTC. This sequence encodes CASSFDSSYGYTF.

The V gene is TRBV5-4, the J gene TRBJ1-2; D is unresolved. This CDR3 has 12 residues. Trimming left V 4 bases short and J 5 bases short, with 9 bases between. Germline CDR1 reads SGHNT; CDR2 reads YYREEE (reference sequence). CDR3 bases: TGTGCCAGCAGCCAAGAGGGTTATGGCTACACCTTC. Its translation: CASSQEGYGYTF.

The V call is TRBV4-1, the J call TRBJ2-5, with TRBD1 as a possible D gene (5 bases). The V gene's germline CDR1 is MGHRA and CDR2 YSYEKL. V was pared by 0 bases and J by 11 bases, with 16 bases between. This CDR3 comprises 14 residues. This CDR3 reads CASSQEVAGWGQYF. The CDR3 nucleotides read TGCGCCAGCAGCCAAGAAGTGGCAGGGTGGGGTCAGTACTTC.

This chain links TRBV5-1 with TRBJ2-3; tentative D call: TRBD2 (7 bases). V lost 4 bases and J 6 bases, leaving 18 bases between the germline ends. The CDR3 has 15 residues. Per germline, CDR1 SGHRS and CDR2 YFSETQ. In DNA, the CDR3 is TGCGCCAGCAGCATCGACGGGGGGCGAGGGGATACGCAGTATTTT. The encoded protein is CASSIDGGRGDTQYF.

The chain carries TRBV9 and TRBJ1-2; 9 bases map to TRBD1. CDR3 size: 14 residues. V trimming: 4 bases; J trimming: 7 bases; junction bases outside the gene matches: 8. CDR1 is SGDLS, CDR2 YYNGEE, per germline. DNA for the CDR3: TGTGCCAGCAGCCACCCCGGGACAGGGTTTGGCTACACCTTC. Protein sequence: CASSHPGTGFGYTF.

The chain uses TRBV10-3 and TRBJ1-2; D not certain. This CDR3 spans 13 amino acids. Germline V gives CDR1 ENHRY, CDR2 SYGVKD. V was trimmed by 0 bases and J by 3 bases, leaving 5 bases between them. CDR3 sequence reads: CAISESADYGYTF. The CDR3 region has the DNA TGTGCCATCAGTGAGTCGGCAGACTATGGCTACACCTTC.

This clone was seen only a few times. V and J are TRBV9 and TRBJ1-1, with 12 bases fitting TRBD1. V was clipped by 2 bases and J by 5 bases; unmatched bases: 1. CDR1 SGDLS and CDR2 YYNGEE come from the germline V gene. CDR3 length: 14 residues. The CDR3 region has the DNA TGTGCCAGCAGCGTGGGACAGGGGGCTACTGAAGCTTTCTTT. Residues: CASSVGQGATEAFF.

The chain joins TRBV9 to TRBJ1-5, with no clear D. From germline, CDR1 is SGDLS and CDR2 YYNGEE. With 0 bases removed from V and 7 bases from J, the gap between germline ends came to 8 bases. The CDR3 length is 13 residues. The CDR3 region is CASSVGEGQPQHF. CDR3 bases: TGTGCCAGCAGCGTAGGGGAGGGACAGCCCCAGCATTTT.

The chain employs TRBV5-4 and TRBJ2-5, with D possibly TRBD2 on 7 matching bases. Germline CDR1 is SGHNT and CDR2 is YYREEE (reference sequence). The CDR3 covers 15 residues. The ends were cut back, 4 bases at V and 1 base at J, with 14 bases in the middle. The CDR3 loop reads CASSAGGARQETQYF. The DNA of the CDR3 is TGTGCCAGCAGCGCTGGGGGGGCCCGCCAAGAGACCCAGTACTTC.

The chain combines TRBV7-8 with TRBJ2-7, with 8 bases that match TRBD2. The CDR3 covers 17 residues. V lost 4 bases to trimming and J lost 0 bases; unmatched junction nucleotides: 11. The germline V gene has CDR1 SGHVS and CDR2 FQNEAQ. The CDR3 DNA reads TGTGCCAGCAGCTCCGGACTAGCCCTACAAAGCTCCTACGAGCAGTACTTC. Amino acids: CASSSGLALQSSYEQYF.

This chain links TRBV9 with TRBJ2-1; 8 positions agree with TRBD1. Germline CDR1 SGDLS, CDR2 YYNGEE. The junction had 2 bases not matched to a gene; V was cut back by 0 bases and J by 6 bases. The CDR3 has 14 amino acids. The CDR3 sequence is CASSVGQGSNEQFF. DNA of the CDR3: TGTGCCAGCAGCGTAGGACAGGGGAGCAATGAGCAGTTCTTC. Supplemented by reference TRBV9 and TRBJ2-1, the full variable domain reads DSGVTQTPKHLITATGQRVTLRCSPRSGDLSVYWYQQSLDQGLQFLIQYYNGEERAKGNILERFSAQQFPDLHSELNLSSLELGDSALYFCASSVGQGSNEQFFGPGTRLTVL.

CDR3 DNA: TGCGCCAGCAGCTTGGGGGGAGGGAGCAATCAGCCCCAGCATTTT. It codes for CASSLGGGSNQPQHF. The chain employs TRBV5-1 and TRBJ1-5; D is uncertain. V was pared by 0 bases and J by 1 base, with 8 bases between. This CDR3 has 15 amino acids. Germline-derived CDR1 and CDR2 are SGHRS and YFSETQ.

The chain links TRBV11-2 to TRBJ1-4, with D uncertain. V was clipped by 2 bases and J by 3 bases, with 13 bases between them. This CDR3 spans 16 amino acids. Germline-derived CDR1 and CDR2 are SGHAT and FQNNGV. The CDR3 loop is CASSLTANRANEKLFF. The DNA for the CDR3 is TGTGCCAGCAGCTTAACGGCAAACCGGGCTAATGAAAAACTGTTTTTT.

CDR3 in amino acids: CASSLTSGGDTQYF. CDR3 DNA sequence: TGTGCCAGCAGCTTAACTAGCGGGGGAGATACGCAGTATTTT. V and J are TRBV6-1 and TRBJ2-3; 11 bases map to TRBD2. The CDR3 totals 14 residues. Germline CDR1 is MNHNS and CDR2 is SASEGT. V trimming: 6 bases; J trimming: 5 bases; junction bases outside the gene matches: 4.

Only one count was recorded for this clone. The chain carries TRBV30 and TRBJ2-5; D is unclear. The germline gives CDR1 GTSNPN, CDR2 SVGIG (reference sequence). The CDR3 totals 12 residues. V lost 4 bases and J 3 bases, leaving 9 bases between the germline ends. The DNA for the CDR3 is TGTGCCTGGAACCCAGATAAAGAGACCCAGTACTTC. It encodes CAWNPDKETQYF.

The table lists this clone with a few counts. V and J are TRBV4-1 and TRBJ1-6, with D unclear. The length of the CDR3 is 16 residues. V was shortened by 0 bases and J by 8 bases, with 14 bases between the two germline ends. From germline, CDR1 is MGHRA and CDR2 YSYEKL. The CDR3 protein is CASSQDSAVDYSPLHF. In DNA, the CDR3 is TGCGCCAGCAGCCAAGATAGCGCAGTCGATTATTCACCCCTCCACTTT.

The chain carries TRBV5-1 and TRBJ2-7; 11 bases align to TRBD2. This CDR3 contains 15 residues. Germline values: CDR1 SGHRS, CDR2 YFSETQ. V lost 4 bases, J lost 2 bases, and 5 bases stayed unmatched. In DNA, the CDR3 is TGCGCCAGCAGCGGGGGGACTAGCGGAGCCTACGAGCAGTACTTC. This translates into CASSGGTSGAYEQYF.

V is TRBV7-2 and J is TRBJ2-7; TRBD1 is a possible D gene (6 bases). V dropped 5 bases and J dropped 0 bases, with 11 bases sitting between them. The CDR3 consists of 14 residues. CDR1 and CDR2 (germline): SGHTA, FQGNSA. In DNA, the CDR3 is TGTGCCAGCAGCAGGACAGACCGCTCCTACGAGCAGTACTTC. This gives the protein CASSRTDRSYEQYF.

The chain has TRBV5-1 and TRBJ1-1; maybe TRBD1 (5 bases). Germline CDR1 is SGHRS and CDR2 is YFSETQ. This CDR3 contains 14 residues. V lost 4 bases to trimming and J lost 2 bases, with 12 bases between them. CDR3 DNA sequence: TGCGCCAGCAGCGGGTTGGGGCCAAACACTGAAGCTTTCTTT. The encoded protein is CASSGLGPNTEAFF.

V gene TRBV5-1 combines with J gene TRBJ2-5; 12 nucleotides align to TRBD2. The germline V gene has CDR1 SGHRS and CDR2 YFSETQ. The CDR3 runs 18 residues. Unmatched junction bases numbered 18, after V lost 8 bases and J lost 4 bases. CDR3 in DNA: TGCGCCAGTCAAAGCGGGCTAGCGGGAGGGCCCAGGGGAGAGACCCAGTACTTC. This gives the protein CASQSGLAGGPRGETQYF. Looking up the rest from reference TRBV5-1 and TRBJ2-5 gives the full variable domain: KAGVTQTPRYLIKTRGQQVTLSCSPISGHRSVSWYQQTPGQGLQFLFEYFSETQRNKGNFPGRFSGRQFSNSRSEMNVSTLELGDSALYLCASQSGLAGGPRGETQYFGPGTRLLVL.

The chain recombines TRBV5-1 with TRBJ1-2; no reliable D call. This CDR3 contains 15 residues. CDR1 and CDR2 from the germline V gene are SGHRS and YFSETQ. Trimming pared 6 bases from V and 1 base from J, leaving 16 bases between. CDR3 region: CASNPRGGINYGYTF. The CDR3 DNA is TGCGCCAGCAACCCCCGGGGAGGGATTAACTATGGCTACACCTTC.

The chain employs TRBV30 and TRBJ1-1; D unclear. The CDR3 sequence is 17 residues long. The germline V and J ends were trimmed by 3 bases and 0 bases, with 20 bases remaining between them. From germline, CDR1 is GTSNPN and CDR2 SVGIG (reference sequence). The CDR3 coding sequence is TGTGCCTGGAGACCCGGGAAGGGCAGCCAGGTGAACACTGAAGCTTTCTTT. Translating gives CAWRPGKGSQVNTEAFF.

This rearrangement joins TRBV4-3 to TRBJ2-1; no firm D call. The CDR3 is 14 residues long. In germline, CDR1 is LGHNA, CDR2 YSLEER. The V and J ends lost 2 bases and 4 bases respectively, with 9 bases between them. In nucleotides, the CDR3 is TGCGCCAGCAGCCAAAGTCCCAGATACAATGAGCAGTTCTTC. Its protein product is CASSQSPRYNEQFF.

This sequence joins TRBV14 and TRBJ1-2; TRBD1 might be the D (5 bases). CDR1 SGHDN and CDR2 FVKESK come from the germline V gene. The CDR3 is made up of 13 amino acids. Trimming shortened V by 1 base and J by 8 bases, and 11 bases separated the two germline ends. CDR3 in DNA: TGTGCCAGCAGCCAAGGGCAGGGTGAAGGCTACACCTTC. Translating gives CASSQGQGEGYTF.

The chain joins TRBV5-4 to TRBJ1-4, with 7 bases that match TRBD1. Trimming cost V 0 bases and J 4 bases; bases outside gene matches: 6. Per germline, CDR1 SGHNT and CDR2 YYREEE (reference sequence). The CDR3 runs to 16 residues. The CDR3 DNA sequence: TGTGCCAGCAGCTTGGTTAGGGACAGCATTAATGAAAAACTGTTTTTT. Amino acid sequence: CASSLVRDSINEKLFF.

This rearrangement joins TRBV4-2 to TRBJ2-6, with TRBD1 matching over 9 bases. V lost 0 bases, J lost 4 bases, and 7 bases stayed unmatched. CDR1 and CDR2 from the germline V gene are LGHNA and YNFKEQ. The CDR3 contains 18 residues. In nucleotides, the CDR3 is TGTGCCAGCAGCCAAGAGTGGCGGACAGGGGCCGGGGCCAACGTCCTGACTTTC. Translated: CASSQEWRTGAGANVLTF.

The rearrangement links TRBV4-1 to TRBJ2-1; 12 bases align to TRBD2. The CDR3 is 17 residues long. CDR1 and CDR2 (germline): MGHRA, YSYEKL. J gave up 8 bases and V 2 bases, and 10 bases lay outside the gene matches. CDR3 nucleotides: TGCGCCAGCAGCCAATATCTAGCGGGGGGGCAATTTTATGAGCAGTTCTTC. It translates to CASSQYLAGGQFYEQFF.

The DNA of the CDR3 is TGTGCCTGGAGTGTTTATGTCGGGGAGCTGTTTTTT. It specifies CAWSVYVGELFF. The chain links TRBV30 to TRBJ2-2; D is undetermined. Germline-derived CDR1 and CDR2 are GTSNPN and SVGIG (reference sequence). This CDR3 is 12 amino acids long. V was shortened by 0 bases and J by 7 bases, with 6 bases between the two germline ends.

The rearrangement joins TRBV9 to TRBJ2-7; 11 bases align to TRBD2. V trimming: 4 bases; J trimming: 2 bases; junction bases outside the gene matches: 8. The CDR3 loop spans 16 amino acids. Germline lookup yields CDR1 SGDLS and CDR2 YYNGEE. In nucleotides, the CDR3 is TGTGCCAGCAGCCCCCAGACTAGCGGGGCCACCTACGAGCAGTACTTC. Protein product: CASSPQTSGATYEQYF.

This clone was detected only once. The J gene is TRBJ2-7, the V gene TRBV7-8; D might be TRBD2 (5 bases). CDR3 length: 13 amino acids. Germline V gene lookup returns CDR1 SGHVS and CDR2 FQNEAQ. Trimming stripped 4 bases from V and 4 bases from J, with 11 bases between. CDR3 protein: CASSYVTSYEQYF. Written as DNA, the CDR3 is TGTGCCAGCAGCTACGTCACTAGTTACGAGCAGTACTTC.